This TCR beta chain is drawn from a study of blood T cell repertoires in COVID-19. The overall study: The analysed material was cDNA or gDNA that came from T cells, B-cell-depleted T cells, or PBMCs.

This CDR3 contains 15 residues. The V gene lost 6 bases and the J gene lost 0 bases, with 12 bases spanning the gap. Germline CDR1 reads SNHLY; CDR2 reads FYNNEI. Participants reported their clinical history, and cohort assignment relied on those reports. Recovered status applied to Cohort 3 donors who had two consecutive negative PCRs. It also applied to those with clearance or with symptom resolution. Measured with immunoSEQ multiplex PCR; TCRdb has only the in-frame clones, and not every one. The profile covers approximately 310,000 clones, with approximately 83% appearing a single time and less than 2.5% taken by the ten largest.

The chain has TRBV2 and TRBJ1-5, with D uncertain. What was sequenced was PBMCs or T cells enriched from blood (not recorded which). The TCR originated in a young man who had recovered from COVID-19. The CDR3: CASSSIHGSNQPQHF. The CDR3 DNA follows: TGTGCCAGCAGCTCAATTCACGGTAGCAATCAGCCCCAGCATTTT.